This T cell receptor beta chain emerged from a study of T cell changes during pregnancy in multiple sclerosis. The CDR3 sequence is 15 residues long. In germline, CDR1 is MNHEY, CDR2 SVGAGI. V lost 2 bases to trimming and J lost 0 bases; unmatched junction nucleotides: 3. The repertoire was sequenced with immunoSEQ multiplex PCR; TCRdb's copy has only in-frame clones and lacks some. The sample has around 36,000 clones, around nine tenths seen once. This chain links TRBV6-5 with TRBJ1-1, with 7 positions matching TRBD1. This material consisted of CD8+ T cells from peripheral blood mononuclear cells, taken before pregnancy. The source of this sequence is a female donor with multiple sclerosis, enrolled in a pregnancy study. The CDR3 DNA reads as TGTGCCAGCAGTTACCCGGGACAGATGAACACTGAAGCTTTCTTT. This sequence encodes CASSYPGQMNTEAFF.